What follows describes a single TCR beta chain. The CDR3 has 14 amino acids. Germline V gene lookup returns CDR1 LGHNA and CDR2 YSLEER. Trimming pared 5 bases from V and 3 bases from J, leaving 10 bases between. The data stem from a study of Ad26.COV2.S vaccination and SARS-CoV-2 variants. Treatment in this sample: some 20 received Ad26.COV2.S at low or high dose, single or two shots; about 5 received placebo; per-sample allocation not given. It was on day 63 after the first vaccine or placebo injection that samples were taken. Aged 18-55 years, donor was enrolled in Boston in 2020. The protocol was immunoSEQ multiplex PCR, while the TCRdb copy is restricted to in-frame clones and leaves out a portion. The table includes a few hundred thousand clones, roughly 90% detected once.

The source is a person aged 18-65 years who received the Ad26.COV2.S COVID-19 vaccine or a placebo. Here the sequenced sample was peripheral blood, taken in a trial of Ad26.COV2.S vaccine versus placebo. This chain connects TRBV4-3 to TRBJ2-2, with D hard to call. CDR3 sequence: CASSNDIYTGELFF. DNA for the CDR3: TGCGCCAGCAGCAACGACATTTACACCGGGGAGCTGTTTTTT.